The rows below give T cell receptor beta chains drawn from one sample of a study of response to subunit inactivated influenza vaccine. TCRdb reanalysed the RT-PCR reads using MiXCR and keeps one entry per CDR3 protein. The sample lists 500,000 to 600,000 distinct CDR3 sequences; approximately 12% were seen once. The material was PBMCs from blood, obtained on the day of vaccination. These receptor sequences come from a middle-aged man who received an inactivated influenza vaccine. The CDR3 runs from the conserved cysteine through the conserved F or W. The order of the fields is D gene, V gene, J gene, clone size, CDR3 DNA, CDR3 protein. The D gene is left open where the match is weak. Only some rows state a clone size, as once, few, many or a class for expanded clones.

D gene: -
V gene: TRBV5-5
J gene: TRBJ2-2
clone size: few
CDR3 DNA: TGTGCCAGCAGCTTGTTAGGCGGTGTCACCGGGGAGCTGTTTTTT
CDR3 protein: CASSLLGGVTGELFF

D gene: -
V gene: TRBV9
J gene: TRBJ2-7
clone size: many
CDR3 DNA: TGTGCCAGCAGCGGAATGAGACATCGACCTACCTACGAGCAGTACTTC
CDR3 protein: CASSGMRHRPTYEQYF

D gene: TRBD1
V gene: TRBV4-3
J gene: TRBJ1-6
clone size: -
CDR3 DNA: TGCGCCAGCAGCCAAGATCCAGGGGGGTATAATTCACCCCTCCACTTT
CDR3 protein: CASSQDPGGYNSPLHF

D gene: -
V gene: TRBV11-2
J gene: TRBJ2-5
clone size: many
CDR3 DNA: TGTGCCAGCAGCCAAGAGGGACGCGGGATAAGGAGCCAGTACTTC
CDR3 protein: CASSQEGRGIRSQYF

D gene: -
V gene: TRBV10-3
J gene: TRBJ2-1
clone size: few
CDR3 DNA: TGTGCCATCAGTGTCGCGGTCCCCCCTTACAATGAGCAGTTCTTC
CDR3 protein: CAISVAVPPYNEQFF

D gene: -
V gene: TRBV12-3/TRBV12-4
J gene: TRBJ1-5
clone size: many
CDR3 DNA: TGTGCCAGCAGTTTGGCGAGAGGGACATGGGCTCAGCCCCAGCATTTT
CDR3 protein: CASSLARGTWAQPQHF

D gene: -
V gene: TRBV28
J gene: TRBJ2-5
clone size: -
CDR3 DNA: TGTGCCAGCAGTTATACAGCTACCACGTACCAAGAGACCCAGTACTTC
CDR3 protein: CASSYTATTYQETQYF

D gene: -
V gene: TRBV28
J gene: TRBJ2-3
clone size: -
CDR3 DNA: TGTGCCAGCACCCCCCCGGCGGCGAGCACAGATACGCAGTATTTT
CDR3 protein: CASTPPAASTDTQYF

D gene: TRBD2
V gene: TRBV7-9
J gene: TRBJ2-3
clone size: few
CDR3 DNA: TGTGCCAGCAGCCCCTTCCGGGGGGGAGAGACAGATACGCAGTATTTT
CDR3 protein: CASSPFRGGETDTQYF

D gene: -
V gene: TRBV20-1
J gene: TRBJ2-6
clone size: -
CDR3 DNA: TGCAGTGCGAAGGAATCTGGGGCCAACGTCCTGACTTTC
CDR3 protein: CSAKESGANVLTF

D gene: TRBD2
V gene: TRBV4-2
J gene: TRBJ2-5
clone size: few
CDR3 DNA: TGTGCCAGCAGCCACGGGACTAGCGGGAGGGCCGGTGAGACCCAGTACTTC
CDR3 protein: CASSHGTSGRAGETQYF

D gene: -
V gene: TRBV7-3
J gene: TRBJ2-7
clone size: few
CDR3 DNA: TGTGCCAGCAGCCCCTCAGGGTTAGACGAGCAGTACTTC
CDR3 protein: CASSPSGLDEQYF

D gene: -
V gene: TRBV12-3/TRBV12-4
J gene: TRBJ1-5
clone size: few
CDR3 DNA: TGTGCCAGCAGTTTAAGGTCCCGAGATCAGCCCCAGCATTTT
CDR3 protein: CASSLRSRDQPQHF

D gene: -
V gene: TRBV20-1
J gene: TRBJ2-1
clone size: few
CDR3 DNA: TGCAGTGCTGTCCGCAATGAGCAGTTCTTC
CDR3 protein: CSAVRNEQFF

D gene: -
V gene: TRBV21-1
J gene: TRBJ2-3
clone size: -
CDR3 DNA: TGTGCCAGCAGCAAGGGATCAGAAGCAGATACGCAGTATTTT
CDR3 protein: CASSKGSEADTQYF

D gene: -
V gene: TRBV6-5
J gene: TRBJ1-2
clone size: few
CDR3 DNA: TGTGCCAGCAGTTACGCGGCAGGGAGGGGTGGCTACACCTTC
CDR3 protein: CASSYAAGRGGYTF

D gene: TRBD1
V gene: TRBV3-1
J gene: TRBJ1-6
clone size: few
CDR3 DNA: TGTGCCAGCAGCCAAGTCCCGGGACAGGGTAATTCACCCCTCCACTTT
CDR3 protein: CASSQVPGQGNSPLHF

D gene: TRBD2
V gene: TRBV20-1
J gene: TRBJ2-1
clone size: few
CDR3 DNA: TGCAGTGCTAGAGATTTAGCGGGAGGGCCTGGGGAGCAGTTCTTC
CDR3 protein: CSARDLAGGPGEQFF

D gene: -
V gene: TRBV7-9
J gene: TRBJ2-1
clone size: many
CDR3 DNA: TGTGCCAGCAGGTCCGGGACTCATAACAATGAGCAGTTCTTC
CDR3 protein: CASRSGTHNNEQFF

D gene: -
V gene: TRBV3-1
J gene: TRBJ2-3
clone size: -
CDR3 DNA: TGTGCCAGCAGCCAAGTCAGGGGATCAGATACGCAGTATTTT
CDR3 protein: CASSQVRGSDTQYF

D gene: -
V gene: TRBV30
J gene: TRBJ2-2
clone size: few
CDR3 DNA: TGTGCCTGGGCCTTTGGCACCGGGGAGCTGTTTTTT
CDR3 protein: CAWAFGTGELFF

D gene: TRBD1
V gene: TRBV5-1
J gene: TRBJ2-7
clone size: few
CDR3 DNA: TGCGCCAGCAGCATCCGACAGGGGCTATCCTACGAGCAGTACTTC
CDR3 protein: CASSIRQGLSYEQYF

D gene: -
V gene: TRBV7-2
J gene: TRBJ2-7
clone size: many
CDR3 DNA: TGTGCCAGCAGCTTGACCGGTCCTACCTACGAGCAGTACTTC
CDR3 protein: CASSLTGPTYEQYF

D gene: -
V gene: TRBV7-2
J gene: TRBJ2-7
clone size: -
CDR3 DNA: TGTGCCAGCAGCTTAGTTCCCCAGGCGTGGGAGCAGTACTTC
CDR3 protein: CASSLVPQAWEQYF

D gene: -
V gene: TRBV12-3/TRBV12-4
J gene: TRBJ2-2
clone size: few
CDR3 DNA: TGTGCCAGCATGAGACAGGTGAACACCGGGGAGCTGTTTTTT
CDR3 protein: CASMRQVNTGELFF

D gene: -
V gene: TRBV2
J gene: TRBJ2-4
clone size: few
CDR3 DNA: TGTGCCAGCAGTGAGACATCCATAAGTTACTTC
CDR3 protein: CASSETSISYF

D gene: -
V gene: TRBV15
J gene: TRBJ2-1
clone size: -
CDR3 DNA: TGTGCCACCAGCAGAGATCCGACTCCGTACAATGAGCAGTTCTTC
CDR3 protein: CATSRDPTPYNEQFF

D gene: -
V gene: TRBV28
J gene: TRBJ1-4
clone size: few
CDR3 DNA: TGTGCCAGCAGTCCGCCCCGGACTCTCAATGAAAAACTGTTTTTT
CDR3 protein: CASSPPRTLNEKLFF

D gene: TRBD2
V gene: TRBV3-1
J gene: TRBJ2-1
clone size: -
CDR3 DNA: TGTGCCAGCAGCCACCGGATGGGACTAGCGGGAGGGCCTTACAATGAGCAGTTCTTC
CDR3 protein: CASSHRMGLAGGPYNEQFF

D gene: -
V gene: TRBV12-3/TRBV12-4
J gene: TRBJ2-2
clone size: -
CDR3 DNA: TGTGCCAGCACTCATAGCCCCGGGGAGCTGTTTTTT
CDR3 protein: CASTHSPGELFF

D gene: -
V gene: TRBV20-1
J gene: TRBJ2-7
clone size: -
CDR3 DNA: TGCAGTGCTAGAGACCCCAGGGTCCTGAGACCTTACGAGCAGTACTTC
CDR3 protein: CSARDPRVLRPYEQYF

D gene: -
V gene: TRBV5-1
J gene: TRBJ1-3
clone size: many
CDR3 DNA: TGCGCCAGCAGCTTGGAGAGTTCTGGAAACACCATATATTTT
CDR3 protein: CASSLESSGNTIYF

D gene: -
V gene: TRBV12-3/TRBV12-4
J gene: TRBJ1-5
clone size: -
CDR3 DNA: TGTGCCAGCAGTGGGCCCTACGGCAATCAGCCCCAGCATTTT
CDR3 protein: CASSGPYGNQPQHF

D gene: TRBD2
V gene: TRBV27
J gene: TRBJ2-3
clone size: many
CDR3 DNA: TGTGCCAGCAGTGGGCTAGCGGGAGTGAATACGCAGTATTTT
CDR3 protein: CASSGLAGVNTQYF

D gene: -
V gene: TRBV6-2/TRBV6-3
J gene: TRBJ2-3
clone size: few
CDR3 DNA: TGTGCCAGCCACGCCGGCTTGGGGGGCGAAGGCACAGATACGCAGTATTTT
CDR3 protein: CASHAGLGGEGTDTQYF

D gene: -
V gene: TRBV5-1
J gene: TRBJ2-1
clone size: -
CDR3 DNA: TGCGCCAGCAGCAGCCAGGCCGATTACAATGAGCAGTTCTTC
CDR3 protein: CASSSQADYNEQFF

D gene: -
V gene: TRBV27
J gene: TRBJ1-3
clone size: -
CDR3 DNA: TGTGCCAGCAGTAGATCAGGGGACTCTGGAAACACCATATATTTT
CDR3 protein: CASSRSGDSGNTIYF

D gene: -
V gene: TRBV18
J gene: TRBJ2-7
clone size: -
CDR3 DNA: TGTGCCAGCTCTAGCCGTGCAGCGCGAACCTACGAGCAGTACTTC
CDR3 protein: CASSSRAARTYEQYF

D gene: -
V gene: TRBV20-1
J gene: TRBJ2-1
clone size: -
CDR3 DNA: TGCAGTGCTGTCCCCCCTAGCCCCTACAATGAGCAGTTCTTC
CDR3 protein: CSAVPPSPYNEQFF

D gene: TRBD1
V gene: TRBV28
J gene: TRBJ2-7
clone size: -
CDR3 DNA: TGTGCCAGCAGGCCGACAGGGGCACCCTACGAGCAGTACTTC
CDR3 protein: CASRPTGAPYEQYF

D gene: -
V gene: TRBV9
J gene: TRBJ2-2
clone size: many
CDR3 DNA: TGTGCCAGCAGCGTAGAGGCCGCGTTAAGGACCGGGGAGCTGTTTTTT
CDR3 protein: CASSVEAALRTGELFF

D gene: -
V gene: TRBV20-1
J gene: TRBJ2-5
clone size: few
CDR3 DNA: TGCAGTGCCCTCAGGGGACTAGAGACCCAGTACTTC
CDR3 protein: CSALRGLETQYF

D gene: -
V gene: TRBV7-2
J gene: TRBJ2-2
clone size: -
CDR3 DNA: TGTGCCAGCAGCTTTGGTCCAGCGAACACCGGGGAGCTGTTTTTT
CDR3 protein: CASSFGPANTGELFF

D gene: -
V gene: TRBV2
J gene: TRBJ2-5
clone size: -
CDR3 DNA: TGTGCCAGCAGTGAATTTGGCCAGGCCGAAGAGACCCAGTACTTC
CDR3 protein: CASSEFGQAEETQYF

D gene: -
V gene: TRBV28
J gene: TRBJ2-7
clone size: many
CDR3 DNA: TGTGCCAGCAGTTTAGGGGGGGCATATTTCTACGAGCAGTACTTC
CDR3 protein: CASSLGGAYFYEQYF

D gene: -
V gene: TRBV6-2/TRBV6-3
J gene: TRBJ2-2
clone size: -
CDR3 DNA: TGTGCCAGCAGTTATTGGTCCTACAGGTATACCGGGGAGCTGTTTTTT
CDR3 protein: CASSYWSYRYTGELFF

D gene: TRBD1
V gene: TRBV13
J gene: TRBJ1-2
clone size: -
CDR3 DNA: TGTGCCAGCAGCTTGTGGGACAGGGACCTCTATGGCTACACCTTC
CDR3 protein: CASSLWDRDLYGYTF

D gene: TRBD1
V gene: TRBV5-1
J gene: TRBJ1-6
clone size: many
CDR3 DNA: TGCGCCAGCAGCGTGGGCGGGACAGGGGGCGAATTTATCCACTTT
CDR3 protein: CASSVGGTGGEFIHF

D gene: -
V gene: TRBV20-1
J gene: TRBJ2-5
clone size: few
CDR3 DNA: TGCAGTGCTAGTCCGGGGTCGGGGTTCGAGACCCAGTACTTC
CDR3 protein: CSASPGSGFETQYF

D gene: TRBD2
V gene: TRBV20-1
J gene: TRBJ2-5
clone size: -
CDR3 DNA: TGCAGTGCTAGAGATCCCGCTAGCGGGGAGACCCAGTACTTC
CDR3 protein: CSARDPASGETQYF

D gene: -
V gene: TRBV4-3
J gene: TRBJ2-1
clone size: few
CDR3 DNA: TGCGCCAGCAGCCAAGATCTCGGACAAAATGAGCAGTTCTTC
CDR3 protein: CASSQDLGQNEQFF

D gene: -
V gene: TRBV24-1
J gene: TRBJ1-5
clone size: -
CDR3 DNA: TGTGCCACCAGTGGACCCGAGGGTCAGCCCCAGCATTTT
CDR3 protein: CATSGPEGQPQHF

D gene: -
V gene: TRBV11-2
J gene: TRBJ2-7
clone size: -
CDR3 DNA: TGTGCCAGCAGCTTTTCACGGGCAACCTACGAGCAGTACTTC
CDR3 protein: CASSFSRATYEQYF

D gene: TRBD2
V gene: TRBV12-3/TRBV12-4
J gene: TRBJ2-5
clone size: few
CDR3 DNA: TGTGCCAGCAGTTTAAGACTAGCGCCCGATCAAGAGACCCAGTACTTC
CDR3 protein: CASSLRLAPDQETQYF

D gene: -
V gene: TRBV2
J gene: TRBJ1-1
clone size: -
CDR3 DNA: TGTGCCATCACGTCGGAAACTGAAGCTTTCTTT
CDR3 protein: CAITSETEAFF

D gene: -
V gene: TRBV3-1
J gene: TRBJ1-5
clone size: few
CDR3 DNA: TGTGCCAGCAGCCCGCGCTGGGGGTTGGATCAGCCCCAGCATTTT
CDR3 protein: CASSPRWGLDQPQHF